This paragraph reports one T cell receptor (beta chain). Antigen unknown. After removal of 4 bases from V and 6 bases from J, the junction contained 8 bases not matched to a gene. This CDR3 is 14 amino acids long. Germline values: CDR1 MNHNY, CDR2 SVGAGI (reference sequence). The data were taken from a study of blood T cells in healthy people across ages. Notes on the study in general: Both naive CD4+ cell counts and diversity were greater in long-lived donors than in aged donors.

For the second PCR, which ran for roughly 6 to 12 cycles, a sample-barcoded 5' primer and a J-beta primer mix were used. TCRdb called the 5' RACE reads again in MiXCR, with one record for every CDR3 protein. The sample has roughly 900,000 distinct CDR3 sequences; 48% are singletons. Those donating, healthy Caucasian individuals from Russia, were aged roughly 6 to 100. Every participating donor contributed roughly 10 milliliters of peripheral blood through a draw. Researchers report isolating at least 6 million PBMCs per sample. The receptor was isolated from a man aged 25-45 years in good health. Input material: blood. The chain uses TRBV6-6 and TRBJ1-1, with TRBD1 identical over 7 bases. The CDR3 region is CASSSEQGTAEAFF. The CDR3 region has the DNA TGTGCCAGCAGTTCGGAACAGGGGACCGCTGAAGCTTTCTTT.